The source of this T cell receptor (beta chain) is a study of early T cells in non-severe SARS-CoV-2 infection. Looking at the study overall: Alpha and beta chains were unpaired, from unsorted whole-blood bulk RNA. Study outcomes and limitations: The study's VDJdb matching favored anti-spike CD8 responses and missed private and CD4 specificities.

As part of library construction, unique molecular identifiers were attached to individual cDNA molecules. In TCRdb, the 5' RACE reads were re-called with MiXCR into one record per CDR3 protein. The sample has approximately 70,000 distinct CDR3 sequences, around 12% seen once; the top ten hold less than 3%. V lost 7 bases and J 0 bases, leaving 15 bases between the germline ends. CDR1 is SGDLS and CDR2 is YYNGEE in the germline V gene. The length of the CDR3 is 15 residues. In this sample, this clonotype turned up a few times. The antigen remains undetermined. The source material was whole blood, sampled at baseline. This chain connects TRBV9 to TRBJ2-3, with D perhaps matching TRBD1 (6 bases). The TCR originated in an adult who was a healthcare worker with PCR-confirmed SARS-CoV-2 infection or an uninfected control (not recorded which). The CDR3 protein is CASPPGTRSTDTQYF. CDR3 sequence (DNA): TGTGCCAGCCCTCCCGGGACACGGAGCACAGATACGCAGTATTTT.